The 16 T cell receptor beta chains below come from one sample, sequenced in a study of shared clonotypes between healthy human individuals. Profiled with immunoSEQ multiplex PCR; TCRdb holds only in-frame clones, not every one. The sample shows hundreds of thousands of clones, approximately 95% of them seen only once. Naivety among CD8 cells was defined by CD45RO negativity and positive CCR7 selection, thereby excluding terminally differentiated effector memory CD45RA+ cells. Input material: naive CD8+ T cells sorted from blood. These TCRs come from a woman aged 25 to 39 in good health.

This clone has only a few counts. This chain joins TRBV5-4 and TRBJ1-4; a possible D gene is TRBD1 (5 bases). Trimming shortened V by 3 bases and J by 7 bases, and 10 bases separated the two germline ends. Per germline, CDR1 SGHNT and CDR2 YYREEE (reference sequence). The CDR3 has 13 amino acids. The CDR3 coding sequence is TGTGCCAGCAGCTACGAGACAGTTGAAAAACTGTTTTTT. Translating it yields CASSYETVEKLFF. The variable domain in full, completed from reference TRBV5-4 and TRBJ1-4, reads ETGVTQSPTHLIKTRGQQVTLRCSSQSGHNTVSWYQQALGQGPQFIFQYYREEENGRGNFPPRFSGLQFPNYSSELNVNALELDDSALYLCASSYETVEKLFFGSGTQLSVL.

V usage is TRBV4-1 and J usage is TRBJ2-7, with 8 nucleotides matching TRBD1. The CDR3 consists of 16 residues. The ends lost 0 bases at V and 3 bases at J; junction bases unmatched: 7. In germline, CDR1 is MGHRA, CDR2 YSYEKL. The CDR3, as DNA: TGCGCCAGCAGCCAAGATGGAGACAGGGGAATCTACGAGCAGTACTTC. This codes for CASSQDGDRGIYEQYF.

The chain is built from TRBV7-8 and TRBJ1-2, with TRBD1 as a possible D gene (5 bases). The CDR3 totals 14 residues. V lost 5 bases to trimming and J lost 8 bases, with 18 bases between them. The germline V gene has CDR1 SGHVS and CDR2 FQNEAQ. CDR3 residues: CASSTKHTAGGYTF. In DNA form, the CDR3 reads TGTGCCAGCAGCACTAAACACACGGCAGGGGGCTACACCTTC. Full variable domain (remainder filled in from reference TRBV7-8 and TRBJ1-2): GAGVSQSPRYKVAKRGQDVALRCDPISGHVSLFWYQQALGQGPEFLTYFQNEAQLDKSGLPSDRFFAERPEGSVSTLKIQRTQQEDSAVYLCASSTKHTAGGYTFGSGTRLTVV.

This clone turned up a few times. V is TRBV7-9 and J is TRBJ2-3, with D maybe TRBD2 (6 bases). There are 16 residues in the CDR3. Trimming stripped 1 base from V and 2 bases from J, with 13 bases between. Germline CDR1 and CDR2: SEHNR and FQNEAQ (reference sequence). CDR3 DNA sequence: TGTGCCAGCAGCTTAGTCGGAGGAGGGGACACAGATACGCAGTATTTT. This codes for CASSLVGGGDTDTQYF.

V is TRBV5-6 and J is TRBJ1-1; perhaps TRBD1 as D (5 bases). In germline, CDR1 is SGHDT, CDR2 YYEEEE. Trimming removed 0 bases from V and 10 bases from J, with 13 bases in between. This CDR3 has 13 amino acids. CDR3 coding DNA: TGTGCCAGCAGCTTGGGACAGCCGGGTAGAGCTTTCTTT. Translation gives CASSLGQPGRAFF.

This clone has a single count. This CDR3 reads CASSPTGEGRNTEAFF. The CDR3 DNA sequence: TGTGCCAGCAGCCCGACAGGGGAGGGTAGAAACACTGAAGCTTTCTTT. This chain uses TRBV2 with TRBJ1-1; 8 bases map to TRBD1. J was trimmed by 2 bases and V by 6 bases; bases with no gene match: 11. The germline V gene encodes CDR1 SNHLY and CDR2 FYNNEI. The CDR3 length is 16 residues.

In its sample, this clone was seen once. CDR3 region: CASRPGVNSYEQYF. The DNA for the CDR3 is TGTGCCAGCAGGCCAGGGGTGAACTCCTACGAGCAGTACTTC. The rearrangement links TRBV27 to TRBJ2-7, with D perhaps matching TRBD1 (6 bases). Germline V CDR1 and CDR2: MNHEY, SMNVEV (reference sequence). V dropped 6 bases and J dropped 0 bases, with 12 bases sitting between them. The length of the CDR3 is 14 residues.

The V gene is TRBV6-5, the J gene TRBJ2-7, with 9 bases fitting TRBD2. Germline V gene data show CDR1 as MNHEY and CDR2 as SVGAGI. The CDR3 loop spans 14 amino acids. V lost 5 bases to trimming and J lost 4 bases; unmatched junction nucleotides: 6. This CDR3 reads CASSLTSGLYEQYF. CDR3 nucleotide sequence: TGTGCCAGCAGTCTCACTAGCGGGCTGTACGAGCAGTACTTC.

CDR3 DNA sequence: TGTGCCAGCAGTGAAATAGAGGCAGGTTTCCCGGGTGAGCAGTTCTTC. This gives the protein CASSEIEAGFPGEQFF. The V and J genes are TRBV25-1 and TRBJ2-1; no reliable D call. This CDR3 has 16 amino acids. Looked up from germline, CDR1 is MGHDK and CDR2 is SYGVNS. The V end was cut by 2 bases, the J end by 9 bases, with 20 bases between. The whole variable domain, filled in from reference TRBV25-1 and TRBJ2-1, reads EADIYQTPRYLVIGTGKKITLECSQTMGHDKMYWYQQDPGMELHLIHYSYGVNSTEKGDLSSESTVSRIRTEHFPLTLESARPSHTSQYLCASSEIEAGFPGEQFFGPGTRLTVL.

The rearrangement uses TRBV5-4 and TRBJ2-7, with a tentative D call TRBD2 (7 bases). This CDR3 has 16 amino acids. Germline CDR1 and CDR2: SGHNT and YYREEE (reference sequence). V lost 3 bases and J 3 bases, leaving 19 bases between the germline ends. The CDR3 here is CASSSGDRGANYEQYF. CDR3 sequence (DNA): TGTGCCAGCAGCTCGGGTGATCGGGGGGCGAACTACGAGCAGTACTTC. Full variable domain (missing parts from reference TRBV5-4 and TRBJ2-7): ETGVTQSPTHLIKTRGQQVTLRCSSQSGHNTVSWYQQALGQGPQFIFQYYREEENGRGNFPPRFSGLQFPNYSSELNVNALELDDSALYLCASSSGDRGANYEQYFGPGTRLTVT.

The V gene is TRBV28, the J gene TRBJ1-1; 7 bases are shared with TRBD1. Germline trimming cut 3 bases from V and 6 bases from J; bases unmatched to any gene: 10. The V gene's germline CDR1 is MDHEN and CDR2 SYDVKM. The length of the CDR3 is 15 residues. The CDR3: CASSFPRQGDPEAFF. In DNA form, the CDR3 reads TGTGCCAGCAGTTTTCCCCGACAGGGCGATCCTGAAGCTTTCTTT.

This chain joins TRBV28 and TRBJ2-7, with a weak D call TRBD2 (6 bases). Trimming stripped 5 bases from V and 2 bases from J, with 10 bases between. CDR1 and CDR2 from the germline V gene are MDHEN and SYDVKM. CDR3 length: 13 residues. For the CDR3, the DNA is TGTGCCAGCAGTACCGGGAGCACCTACGAGCAGTACTTC. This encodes CASSTGSTYEQYF.

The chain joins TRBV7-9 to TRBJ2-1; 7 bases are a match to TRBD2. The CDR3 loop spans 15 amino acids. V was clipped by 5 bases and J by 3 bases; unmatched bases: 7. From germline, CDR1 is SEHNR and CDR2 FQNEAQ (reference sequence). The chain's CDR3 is CASSHRDYYYNEQFF. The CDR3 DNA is TGTGCCAGCAGCCACCGGGACTACTACTACAATGAGCAGTTCTTC.

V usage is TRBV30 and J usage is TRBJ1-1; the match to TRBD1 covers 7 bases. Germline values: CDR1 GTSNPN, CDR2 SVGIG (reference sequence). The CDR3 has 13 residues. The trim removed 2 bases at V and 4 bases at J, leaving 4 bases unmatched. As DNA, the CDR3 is TGTGCCTGGAGTAGCAGGGGGACCACTGAAGCTTTCTTT. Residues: CAWSSRGTTEAFF.

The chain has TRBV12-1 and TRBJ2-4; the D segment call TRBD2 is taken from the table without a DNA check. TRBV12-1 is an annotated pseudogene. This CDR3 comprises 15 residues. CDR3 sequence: CASSLGLAGENIQYF. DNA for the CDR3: TGTGCCAGCAGTTTGGGCCTAGCGGGAGAAAACATTCAGTACTTC.

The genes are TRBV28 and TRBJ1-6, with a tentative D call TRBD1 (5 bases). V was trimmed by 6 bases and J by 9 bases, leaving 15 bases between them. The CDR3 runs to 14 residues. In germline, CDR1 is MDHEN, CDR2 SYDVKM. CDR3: CASSPGTSGSPLHF. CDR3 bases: TGTGCCAGCAGCCCTGGGACGAGCGGTTCACCCCTCCACTTT.